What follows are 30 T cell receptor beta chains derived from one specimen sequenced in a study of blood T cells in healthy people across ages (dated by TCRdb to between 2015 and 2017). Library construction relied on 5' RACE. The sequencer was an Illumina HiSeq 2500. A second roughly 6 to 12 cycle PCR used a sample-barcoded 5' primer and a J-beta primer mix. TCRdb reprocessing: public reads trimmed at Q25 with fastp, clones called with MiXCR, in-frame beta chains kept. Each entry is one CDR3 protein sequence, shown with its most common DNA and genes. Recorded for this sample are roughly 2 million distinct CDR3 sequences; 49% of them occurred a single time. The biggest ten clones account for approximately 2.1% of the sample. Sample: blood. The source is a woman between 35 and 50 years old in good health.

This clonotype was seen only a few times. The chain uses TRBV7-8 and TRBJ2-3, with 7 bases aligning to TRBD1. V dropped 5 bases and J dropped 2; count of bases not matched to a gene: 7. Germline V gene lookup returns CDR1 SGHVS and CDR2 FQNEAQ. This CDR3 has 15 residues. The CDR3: CASSVSGTDTDTQYF. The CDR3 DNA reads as TGTGCCAGCAGCGTTTCCGGGACAGACACAGATACGCAGTATTTT.

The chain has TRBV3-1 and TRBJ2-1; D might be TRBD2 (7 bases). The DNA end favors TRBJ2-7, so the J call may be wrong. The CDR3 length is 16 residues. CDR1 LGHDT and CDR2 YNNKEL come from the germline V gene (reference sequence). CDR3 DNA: TGTGCCAGCCTACCAAGGGGGGGCCACTCCTACAATGAGCAGTACTTC. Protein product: CASLPRGGHSYNEQYF.

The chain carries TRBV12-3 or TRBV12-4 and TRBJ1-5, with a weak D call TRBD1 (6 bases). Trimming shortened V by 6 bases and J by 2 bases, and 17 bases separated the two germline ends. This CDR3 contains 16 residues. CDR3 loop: CASRAYRAGRNQPQHF. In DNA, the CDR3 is TGTGCCAGCAGAGCTTACAGGGCAGGGCGCAATCAGCCCCAGCATTTT.

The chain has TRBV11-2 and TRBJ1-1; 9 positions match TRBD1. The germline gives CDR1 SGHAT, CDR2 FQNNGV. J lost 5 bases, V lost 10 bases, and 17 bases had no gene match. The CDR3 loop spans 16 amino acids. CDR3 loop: CATQRTGGSGGTEAFF. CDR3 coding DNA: TGTGCCACCCAAAGAACAGGGGGCTCTGGAGGGACTGAAGCTTTCTTT.

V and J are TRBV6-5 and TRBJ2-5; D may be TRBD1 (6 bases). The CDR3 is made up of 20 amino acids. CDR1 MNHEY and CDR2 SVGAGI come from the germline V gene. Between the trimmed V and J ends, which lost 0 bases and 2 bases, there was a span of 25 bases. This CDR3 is CASSYSGVFADSLGQETQYF. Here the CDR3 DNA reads TGTGCCAGCAGTTACTCGGGGGTCTTTGCGGACAGCTTAGGACAAGAGACCCAGTACTTC.

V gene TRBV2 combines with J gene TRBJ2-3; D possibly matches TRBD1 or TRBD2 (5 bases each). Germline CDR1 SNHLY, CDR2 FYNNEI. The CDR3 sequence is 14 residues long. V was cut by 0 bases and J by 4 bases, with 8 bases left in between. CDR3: CASSEARGADTQYF. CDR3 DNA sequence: TGTGCCAGCAGTGAAGCGCGAGGGGCAGATACGCAGTATTTT.

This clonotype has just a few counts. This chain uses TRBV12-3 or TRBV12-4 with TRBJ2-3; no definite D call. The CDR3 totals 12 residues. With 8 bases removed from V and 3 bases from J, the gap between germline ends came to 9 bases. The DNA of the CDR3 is TGTGCCAGCGGGGTCCTTACAGATACGCAGTATTTT. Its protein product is CASGVLTDTQYF.

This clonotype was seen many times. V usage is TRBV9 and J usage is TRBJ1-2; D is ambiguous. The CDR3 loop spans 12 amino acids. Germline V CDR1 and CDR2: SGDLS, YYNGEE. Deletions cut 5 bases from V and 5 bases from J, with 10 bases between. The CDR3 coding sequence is TGTGCCAGCAGTGTCGTGGGGTATGGCTACACCTTC. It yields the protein CASSVVGYGYTF. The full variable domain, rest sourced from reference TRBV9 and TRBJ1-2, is DSGVTQTPKHLITATGQRVTLRCSPRSGDLSVYWYQQSLDQGLQFLIQYYNGEERAKGNILERFSAQQFPDLHSELNLSSLELGDSALYFCASSVVGYGYTFGSGTRLTVV.

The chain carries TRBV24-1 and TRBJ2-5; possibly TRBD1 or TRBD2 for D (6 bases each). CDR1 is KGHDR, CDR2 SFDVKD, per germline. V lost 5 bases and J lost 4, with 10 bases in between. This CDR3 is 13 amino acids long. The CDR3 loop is CATSVEGVETQYF. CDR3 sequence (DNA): TGTGCCACCAGTGTGGAGGGGGTAGAGACCCAGTACTTC.

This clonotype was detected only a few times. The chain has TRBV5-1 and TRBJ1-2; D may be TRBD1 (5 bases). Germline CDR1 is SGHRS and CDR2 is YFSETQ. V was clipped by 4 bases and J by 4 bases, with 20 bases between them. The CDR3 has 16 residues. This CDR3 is CASSPLPGPGGYGYTF. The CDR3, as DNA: TGCGCCAGCAGCCCTTTACCGGGACCCGGAGGCTATGGCTACACCTTC. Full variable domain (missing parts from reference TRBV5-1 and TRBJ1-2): KAGVTQTPRYLIKTRGQQVTLSCSPISGHRSVSWYQQTPGQGLQFLFEYFSETQRNKGNFPGRFSGRQFSNSRSEMNVSTLELGDSALYLCASSPLPGPGGYGYTFGSGTRLTVV.

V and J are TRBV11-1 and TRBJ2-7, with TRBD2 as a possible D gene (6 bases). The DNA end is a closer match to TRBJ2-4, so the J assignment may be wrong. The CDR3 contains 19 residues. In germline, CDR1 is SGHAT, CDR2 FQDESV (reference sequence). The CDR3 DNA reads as TGTGCCAGCAGCCGCGGGGACCCGGCCAGGGAGATAGCCAAAAACATTCAGTACTTC. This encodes CASSRGDPAREIAKNIQYF.

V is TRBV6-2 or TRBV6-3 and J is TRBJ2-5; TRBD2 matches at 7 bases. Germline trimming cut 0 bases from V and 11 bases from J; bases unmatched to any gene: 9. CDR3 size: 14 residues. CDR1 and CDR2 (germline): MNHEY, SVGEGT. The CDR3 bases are TGTGCCAGCAGTTACTCCGGGGGGATCAATGAGCAGTACTTC. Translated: CASSYSGGINEQYF.

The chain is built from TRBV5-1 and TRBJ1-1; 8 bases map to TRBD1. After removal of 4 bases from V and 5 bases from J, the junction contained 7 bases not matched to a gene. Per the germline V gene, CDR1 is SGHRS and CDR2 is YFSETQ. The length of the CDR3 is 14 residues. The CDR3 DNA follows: TGCGCCAGCAGCGCTAAACAGGGGGGGACTGAAGCTTTCTTT. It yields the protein CASSAKQGGTEAFF.

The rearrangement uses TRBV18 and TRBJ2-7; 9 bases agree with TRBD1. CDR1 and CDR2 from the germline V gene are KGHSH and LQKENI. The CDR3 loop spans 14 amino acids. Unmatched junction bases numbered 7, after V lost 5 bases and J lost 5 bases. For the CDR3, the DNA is TGTGCCAGCTCAGCCTCGACAGGGGGGAACGAGCAGTACTTC. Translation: CASSASTGGNEQYF.

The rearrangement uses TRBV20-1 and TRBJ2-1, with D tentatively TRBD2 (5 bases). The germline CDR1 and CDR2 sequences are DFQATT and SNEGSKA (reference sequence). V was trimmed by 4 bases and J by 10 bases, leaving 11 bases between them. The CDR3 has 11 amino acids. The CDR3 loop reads CSAKLVSEQFF. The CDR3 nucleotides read TGCAGTGCTAAACTAGTCTCCGAGCAGTTCTTC.

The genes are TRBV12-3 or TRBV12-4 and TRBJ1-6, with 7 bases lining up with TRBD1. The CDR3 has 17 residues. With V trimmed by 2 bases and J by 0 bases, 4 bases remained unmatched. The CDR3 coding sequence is TGTGCCAGCAGTTTATTGACAGGGAGCTCCTATAATTCACCCCTCCACTTT. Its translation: CASSLLTGSSYNSPLHF.

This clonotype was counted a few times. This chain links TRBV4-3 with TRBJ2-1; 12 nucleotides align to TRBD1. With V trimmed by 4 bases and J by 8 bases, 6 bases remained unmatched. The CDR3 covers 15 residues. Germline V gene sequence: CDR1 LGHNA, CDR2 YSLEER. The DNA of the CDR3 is TGCGCCAGCAGCCCAGGGACAGGGGGCTGGGATGAGCAGTTCTTC. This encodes CASSPGTGGWDEQFF.

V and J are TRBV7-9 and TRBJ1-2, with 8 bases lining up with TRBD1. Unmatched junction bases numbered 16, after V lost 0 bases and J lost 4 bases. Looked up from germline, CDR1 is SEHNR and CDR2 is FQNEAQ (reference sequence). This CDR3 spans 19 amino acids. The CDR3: CASSLATLKGGQEIYGYTF. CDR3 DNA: TGTGCCAGCAGCTTAGCAACCCTGAAGGGGGGACAGGAGATCTATGGCTACACCTTC.

CDR3 residues: CASSLHGNIGQFF. CDR3 nucleotides: TGTGCCAGCAGTTTACACGGGAACATTGGGCAGTTCTTC. The chain recombines TRBV28 with TRBJ2-1; D may be TRBD2 (5 bases). Germline V gene sequence: CDR1 MDHEN, CDR2 SYDVKM. The ends were cut back, 2 bases at V and 12 bases at J, with 14 bases in the middle. The CDR3 spans 13 residues.

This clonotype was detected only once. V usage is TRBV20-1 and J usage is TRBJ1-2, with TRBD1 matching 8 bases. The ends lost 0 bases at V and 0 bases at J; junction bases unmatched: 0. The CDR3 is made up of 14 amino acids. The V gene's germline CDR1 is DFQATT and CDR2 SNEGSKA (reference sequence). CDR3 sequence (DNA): TGCAGTGCTAGAGACAGGGGGCCTAACTATGGCTACACCTTC. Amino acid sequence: CSARDRGPNYGYTF.

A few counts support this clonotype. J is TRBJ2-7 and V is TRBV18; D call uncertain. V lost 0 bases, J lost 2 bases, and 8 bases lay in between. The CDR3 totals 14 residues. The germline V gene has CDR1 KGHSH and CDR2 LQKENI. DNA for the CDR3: TGTGCCAGCTCACCACCCGGTAGTGCCTACGAGCAGTACTTC. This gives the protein CASSPPGSAYEQYF.

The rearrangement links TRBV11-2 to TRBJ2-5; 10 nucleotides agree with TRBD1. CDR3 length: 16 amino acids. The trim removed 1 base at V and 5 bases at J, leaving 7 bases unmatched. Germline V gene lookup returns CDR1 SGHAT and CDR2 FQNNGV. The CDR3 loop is CASSLVHGTGVETQYF. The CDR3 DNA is TGTGCCAGCAGCTTAGTCCACGGGACAGGGGTCGAGACCCAGTACTTC.

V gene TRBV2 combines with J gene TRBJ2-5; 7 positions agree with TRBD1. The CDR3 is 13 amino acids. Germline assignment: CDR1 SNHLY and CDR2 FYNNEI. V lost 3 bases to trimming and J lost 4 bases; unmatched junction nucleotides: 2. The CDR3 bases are TGTGCCAGCAGTGAGGGACAGAGAGAGACCCAGTACTTC. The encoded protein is CASSEGQRETQYF.

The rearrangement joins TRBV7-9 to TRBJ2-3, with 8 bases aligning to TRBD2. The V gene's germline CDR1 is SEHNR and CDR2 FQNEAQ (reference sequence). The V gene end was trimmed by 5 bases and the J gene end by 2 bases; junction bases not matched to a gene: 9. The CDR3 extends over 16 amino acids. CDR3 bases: TGTGCCAGCAGCGAAACTAGCGGTGACGCCACAGATACGCAGTATTTT. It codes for CASSETSGDATDTQYF.

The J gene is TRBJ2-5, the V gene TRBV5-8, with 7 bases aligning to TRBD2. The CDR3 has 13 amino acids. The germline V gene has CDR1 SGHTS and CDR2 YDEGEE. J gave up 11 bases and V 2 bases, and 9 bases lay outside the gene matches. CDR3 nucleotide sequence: TGTGCCAGCAGCTTCCCGACTAGCAATGAGCAGTACTTC. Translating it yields CASSFPTSNEQYF.

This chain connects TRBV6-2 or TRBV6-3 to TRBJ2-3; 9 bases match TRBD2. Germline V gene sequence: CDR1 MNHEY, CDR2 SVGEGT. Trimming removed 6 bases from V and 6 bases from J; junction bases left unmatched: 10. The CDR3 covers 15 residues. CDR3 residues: CASRRSGGRPDTQYF. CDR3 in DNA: TGTGCCAGCAGGCGTAGCGGGGGCCGTCCCGATACGCAGTATTTT.

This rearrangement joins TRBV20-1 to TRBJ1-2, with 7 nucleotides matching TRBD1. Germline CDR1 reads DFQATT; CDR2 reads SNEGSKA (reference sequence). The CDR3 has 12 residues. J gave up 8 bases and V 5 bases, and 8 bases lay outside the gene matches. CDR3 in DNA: TGCAGTGCTGACCGGACAGGAGGAGGCTACACCTTC. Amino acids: CSADRTGGGYTF.

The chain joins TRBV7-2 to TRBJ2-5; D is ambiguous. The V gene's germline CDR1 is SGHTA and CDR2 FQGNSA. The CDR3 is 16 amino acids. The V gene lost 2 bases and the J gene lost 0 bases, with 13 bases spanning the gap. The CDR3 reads CASSLSGSSNQETQYF. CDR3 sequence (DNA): TGTGCCAGCAGCTTATCGGGTAGCTCGAACCAAGAGACCCAGTACTTC. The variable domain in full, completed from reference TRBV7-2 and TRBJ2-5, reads GAGVSQSPSNKVTEKGKDVELRCDPISGHTALYWYRQSLGQGLEFLIYFQGNSAPDKSGLPSDRFSAERTGGSVSTLTIQRTQQEDSAVYLCASSLSGSSNQETQYFGPGTRLLVL.

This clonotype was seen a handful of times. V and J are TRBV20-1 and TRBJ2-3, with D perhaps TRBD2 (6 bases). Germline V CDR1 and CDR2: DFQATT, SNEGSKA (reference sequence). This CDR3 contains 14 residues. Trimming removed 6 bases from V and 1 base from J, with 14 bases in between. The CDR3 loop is CSARTGTRTDTQYF. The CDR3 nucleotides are TGCAGTGCCAGAACCGGGACTCGCACAGATACGCAGTATTTT.

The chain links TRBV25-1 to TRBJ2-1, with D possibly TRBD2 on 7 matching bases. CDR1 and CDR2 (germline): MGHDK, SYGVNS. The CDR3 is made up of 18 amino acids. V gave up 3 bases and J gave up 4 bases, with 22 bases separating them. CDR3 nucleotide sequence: TGTGCCAGCAGTGACGCAGCCTCTGCGGGGGCCAGATACAATGAGCAGTTCTTC. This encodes CASSDAASAGARYNEQFF. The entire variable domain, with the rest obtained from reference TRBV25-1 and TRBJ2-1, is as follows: EADIYQTPRYLVIGTGKKITLECSQTMGHDKMYWYQQDPGMELHLIHYSYGVNSTEKGDLSSESTVSRIRTEHFPLTLESARPSHTSQYLCASSDAASAGARYNEQFFGPGTRLTVL.